Shown below are 18 T cell receptor beta chains from a single sample sequenced in a study of T cell responses to AZD1222 COVID-19 vaccine. The protocol was immunoSEQ multiplex PCR, while the TCRdb copy is restricted to in-frame clones and leaves out a portion. In the table there are around 120,000 clones, approximately 83% of which are singletons. This sample comprised peripheral blood, obtained on day 0 of MenACWY control vaccination. Source of these receptors: an adult in good health.

This rearrangement joins TRBV12-3 or TRBV12-4 to TRBJ2-3; D unresolved. Trimming removed 4 bases from V and 1 base from J, with 6 bases in between. This CDR3 comprises 13 residues. CDR3 sequence (DNA): TGTGCCAGCAGTTCTTCCCGCACAGATACGCAGTATTTT. Translated, it gives CASSSSRTDTQYF.

This chain links TRBV15 with TRBJ2-1; D is unresolved. Deletions cut 1 base from V and 8 bases from J, with 24 bases between. Germline CDR1 LNHNV, CDR2 YYDKDF (reference sequence). The length of the CDR3 is 18 residues. CDR3 residues: CATSRGIEWGMVSHEQFF. CDR3 sequence (DNA): TGTGCCACCAGCAGAGGGATAGAATGGGGTATGGTGTCCCATGAGCAGTTCTTC.

V gene TRBV4-2 combines with J gene TRBJ1-6; D not certain. CDR1 LGHNA and CDR2 YNFKEQ come from the germline V gene. Trimming stripped 1 base from V and 4 bases from J, with 23 bases between. The CDR3 sequence is 20 residues long. For the CDR3, the DNA is TGTGCCAGCAGCCAAGTTTTTACGGGAGGACCAAGAGATTATAATTCACCCCTCCACTTT. The encoded protein is CASSQVFTGGPRDYNSPLHF.

The CDR3 spells CASSKDRGGTQYF. DNA for the CDR3: TGTGCCAGCAGTAAGGACAGGGGCGGGACCCAGTACTTC. This rearrangement joins TRBV12-3 or TRBV12-4 to TRBJ2-5; 9 nucleotides match TRBD1. Unmatched junction bases numbered 5, after V lost 5 bases and J lost 7 bases. The length of the CDR3 is 13 residues.

CDR3 DNA sequence: TGTGCCAGCAGTTTATCGGGAGGACGCGGCTATGGCTACACCTTC. Its protein is CASSLSGGRGYGYTF. This chain connects TRBV28 to TRBJ1-2; no clear D gene. With 1 base removed from V and 4 bases from J, the gap between germline ends came to 13 bases. This CDR3 contains 15 residues. Germline values: CDR1 MDHEN, CDR2 SYDVKM.

The V and J genes are TRBV2 and TRBJ1-4; maybe TRBD1 (6 bases). The germline CDR1 and CDR2 sequences are SNHLY and FYNNEI. The germline V and J ends were trimmed by 3 bases and 3 bases, with 11 bases remaining between them. The CDR3 sequence is 15 residues long. This chain's CDR3 is CASSDEQGANEKLFF. As DNA, the CDR3 is TGTGCCAGCAGTGACGAACAGGGAGCTAATGAAAAACTGTTTTTT.

The genes are TRBV7-9 and TRBJ1-1, with a tentative D call TRBD1 (6 bases). The CDR3 has 16 amino acids. V lost 3 bases and J lost 4, with 18 bases in between. Germline-derived CDR1 and CDR2 are SEHNR and FQNEAQ (reference sequence). CDR3 loop: CASSFSGTRVGTEAFF. The CDR3 coding sequence is TGTGCCAGCAGCTTCTCCGGGACACGGGTCGGCACTGAAGCTTTCTTT.

The rearrangement joins TRBV19 to TRBJ1-1, with TRBD1 matching 8 bases. Germline CDR1 reads LNHDA; CDR2 reads SQIVND (reference sequence). The CDR3 consists of 15 residues. V dropped 1 base and J dropped 4; count of bases not matched to a gene: 5. DNA of the CDR3: TGTGCCAGTAGTATAGCAGGGGGCTACGGCACTGAAGCTTTCTTT. Amino acid sequence: CASSIAGGYGTEAFF.

The chain employs TRBV7-2 and TRBJ2-3, with D hard to call. This CDR3 region has 14 residues. The V gene's germline CDR1 is SGHTA and CDR2 FQGNSA. V lost 5 bases and J lost 8, with 17 bases in between. For the CDR3, the DNA is TGTGCCAGCAGCCAATCCCAGCCTCTACTTACGCAGTATTTT. The encoded protein is CASSQSQPLLTQYF.

This rearrangement joins TRBV5-6 to TRBJ1-1; D is uncertain. Trimming removed 3 bases from V and 4 bases from J, with 16 bases in between. The germline V gene has CDR1 SGHDT and CDR2 YYEEEE. The CDR3 sequence is 15 residues long. Here the CDR3 DNA reads TGTGCCAGCAGCTGGCGAGGTTCCCTAGGCACTGAAGCTTTCTTT. Its protein product is CASSWRGSLGTEAFF.

This rearrangement joins TRBV12-5 to TRBJ1-5; no reliable D call. CDR3 length: 16 amino acids. Per germline, CDR1 LGHNT and CDR2 FRNRAP. V shed 1 base and J shed 3 bases, with 13 bases lying between them. As DNA, the CDR3 is TGTGCTAGTGGTTTGGGTGGAGTTGGTAACAATCAGCCCCAGCATTTT. It specifies CASGLGGVGNNQPQHF. The whole variable domain, filled in from reference TRBV12-5 and TRBJ1-5, reads DARVTQTPRHKVTEMGQEVTMRCQPILGHNTVFWYRQTMMQGLELLAYFRNRAPLDDSGMPKDRFSAEMPDATLATLKIQPSEPRDSAVYFCASGLGGVGNNQPQHFGDGTRLSIL.

The genes are TRBV11-2 and TRBJ2-5; D is ambiguous. The CDR3 has 11 residues. Per the germline V gene, CDR1 is SGHAT and CDR2 is FQNNGV. The V gene lost 5 bases and the J gene lost 11 bases, with 12 bases spanning the gap. CDR3 sequence (DNA): TGTGCCAGCAGCCTTTCCTTGACGCAGTACTTC. The encoded protein is CASSLSLTQYF. Drawing the rest from reference TRBV11-2 and TRBJ2-5, the complete variable domain is EAGVAQSPRYKIIEKRQSVAFWCNPISGHATLYWYQQILGQGPKLLIQFQNNGVVDDSQLPKDRFSAERLKGVDSTLKIQPAKLEDSAVYLCASSLSLTQYFGPGTRLLVL.

The chain carries TRBV7-6 and TRBJ2-2; 7 positions match TRBD2. The CDR3 has 15 amino acids. The ends lost 2 bases at V and 1 base at J; junction bases unmatched: 1. The germline V gene encodes CDR1 SGHVS and CDR2 FNYEAQ. The CDR3 nucleotides are TGTGCCAGCAGCTTACGGACTAGGAACACCGGGGAGCTGTTTTTT. The encoded protein is CASSLRTRNTGELFF.

This chain joins TRBV4-3 and TRBJ1-6; D unresolved. Per germline, CDR1 LGHNA and CDR2 YSLEER. Trimming left V 1 base short and J 2 bases short, with 6 bases between. There are 15 residues in the CDR3. CDR3 region: CASSQGKTYNSPLHF. In nucleotides, the CDR3 is TGCGCCAGCAGCCAAGGCAAAACCTATAATTCACCCCTCCACTTT.

The chain combines TRBV28 with TRBJ1-1; D unresolved. In germline, CDR1 is MDHEN, CDR2 SYDVKM. Between the trimmed V and J ends, which lost 2 bases and 4 bases, there was a span of 14 bases. This CDR3 has 15 residues. CDR3 sequence: CASSLPGPPGTEAFF. Here the CDR3 DNA reads TGTGCCAGCAGTTTACCCGGACCCCCGGGCACTGAAGCTTTCTTT.

V is TRBV10-2 and J is TRBJ1-5, with a weak D call TRBD1 (6 bases). Trimming stripped 6 bases from V and 3 bases from J, with 9 bases between. Germline CDR1 reads WSHSY; CDR2 reads SAAADI. The CDR3 loop spans 13 amino acids. CDR3 in DNA: TGCGCCAGCAGAGGACAGTCCAATCAGCCCCAGCATTTT. Encoded protein: CASRGQSNQPQHF.

This rearrangement joins TRBV7-6 to TRBJ2-7, with D unclear. The CDR3 runs to 15 residues. V was pared by 1 base and J by 2 bases, with 12 bases between. Germline CDR1 is SGHVS and CDR2 is FNYEAQ. CDR3 bases: TGTGCCAGCAGCTTAGGGGCCTCTAGGACCTACGAGCAGTACTTC. Its translation is CASSLGASRTYEQYF.

The genes are TRBV9 and TRBJ2-3; D gene ambiguous. The CDR3 is 13 residues long. V gave up 7 bases and J gave up 4 bases, with 13 bases separating them. Germline CDR1 SGDLS, CDR2 YYNGEE. This chain's CDR3 is CASGPPAADTQYF. CDR3 DNA sequence: TGTGCCAGCGGCCCCCCCGCTGCAGATACGCAGTATTTT.